A single sample gave rise to the 2 T cell receptor beta chains below, sequenced in a study of blood T cell repertoires in COVID-19. The table came from immunoSEQ multiplex PCR; TCRdb's copy has only in-frame clones and leaves some out. Seen here are fewer than 150,000 clones, 75% to 90% observed once, and the top ten hold 4.3%. The material sequenced was peripheral blood. These receptors all stem from a human donor in a cohort sampled during active COVID-19.

The CDR3 here is CASSKPGTVGMGYTF. The CDR3 DNA reads TGTGCCAGTAGTAAGCCAGGGACAGTCGGTATGGGCTACACCTTC. The J gene is TRBJ1-2, the V gene TRBV19, with 7 bases aligning to TRBD1. The CDR3 contains 15 residues. Germline CDR1 is LNHDA and CDR2 is SQIVND (reference sequence). V trimming: 4 bases; J trimming: 8 bases; junction bases outside the gene matches: 13.

This chain uses TRBV3-1 (or the pseudogene TRBV3-2) with TRBJ2-7; D is perhaps TRBD2 (5 bases). From germline, CDR1 is LGHDT and CDR2 YNNKEL (reference sequence). The CDR3 is 14 residues long. V was clipped by 4 bases and J by 2 bases, with 12 bases between them. The CDR3 is CASSLNPGTYEQYF. DNA for the CDR3: TGTGCCAGCAGCCTCAATCCGGGAACCTACGAGCAGTACTTC.